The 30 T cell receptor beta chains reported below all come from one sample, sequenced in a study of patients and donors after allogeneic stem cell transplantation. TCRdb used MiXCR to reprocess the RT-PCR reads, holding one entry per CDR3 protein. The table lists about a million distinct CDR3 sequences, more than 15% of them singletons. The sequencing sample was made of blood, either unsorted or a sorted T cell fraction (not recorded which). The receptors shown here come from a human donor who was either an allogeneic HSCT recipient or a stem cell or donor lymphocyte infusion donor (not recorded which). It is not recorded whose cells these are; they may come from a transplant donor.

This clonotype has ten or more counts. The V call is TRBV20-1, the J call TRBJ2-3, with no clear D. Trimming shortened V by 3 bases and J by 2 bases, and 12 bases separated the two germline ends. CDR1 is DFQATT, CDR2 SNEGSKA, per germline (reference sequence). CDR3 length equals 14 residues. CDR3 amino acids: CSARARIDTDTQYF. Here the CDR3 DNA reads TGCAGTGCTAGGGCACGAATCGACACAGATACGCAGTATTTT.

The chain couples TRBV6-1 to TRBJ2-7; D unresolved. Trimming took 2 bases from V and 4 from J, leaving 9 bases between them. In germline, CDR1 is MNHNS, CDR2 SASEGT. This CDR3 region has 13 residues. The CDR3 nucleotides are TGTGCCAGCAGTGAAAATTTCGGGTACGAGCAGTACTTC. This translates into CASSENFGYEQYF.

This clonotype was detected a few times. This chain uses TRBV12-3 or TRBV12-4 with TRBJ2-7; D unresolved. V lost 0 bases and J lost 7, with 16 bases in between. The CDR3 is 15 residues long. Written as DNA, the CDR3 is TGTGCCAGCAGTTTAGCTGGCAGGCCCACCGGGGAGCAGTACTTC. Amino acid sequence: CASSLAGRPTGEQYF.

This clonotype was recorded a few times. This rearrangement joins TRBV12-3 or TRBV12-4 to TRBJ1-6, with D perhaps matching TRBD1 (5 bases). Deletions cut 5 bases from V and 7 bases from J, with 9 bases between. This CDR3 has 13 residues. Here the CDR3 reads CASSQAGNSPLHF. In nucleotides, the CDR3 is TGTGCCAGCAGTCAAGCAGGGAATTCACCCCTCCACTTT.

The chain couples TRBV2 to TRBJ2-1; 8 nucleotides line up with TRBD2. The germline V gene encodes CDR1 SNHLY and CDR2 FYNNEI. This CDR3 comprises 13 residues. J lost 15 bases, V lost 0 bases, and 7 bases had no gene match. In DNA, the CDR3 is TGTGCCAGCAGTGAAGCGGCCGGGGGGGCCCGGTTCTTC. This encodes CASSEAAGGARFF.

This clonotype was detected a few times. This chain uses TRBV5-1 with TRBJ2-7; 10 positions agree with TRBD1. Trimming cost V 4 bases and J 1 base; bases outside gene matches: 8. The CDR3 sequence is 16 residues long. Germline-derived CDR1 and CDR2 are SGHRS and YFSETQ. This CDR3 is CASSPIGTGDSYEQYF. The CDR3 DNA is TGCGCCAGCAGCCCTATCGGGACAGGGGATTCCTACGAGCAGTACTTC.

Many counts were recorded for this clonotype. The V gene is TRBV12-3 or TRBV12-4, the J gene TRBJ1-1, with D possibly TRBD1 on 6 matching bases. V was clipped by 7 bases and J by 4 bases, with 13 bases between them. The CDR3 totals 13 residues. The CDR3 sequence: CASTRGRGTEAFF. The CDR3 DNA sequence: TGTGCCAGCACCCGGGGGCGGGGCACTGAAGCTTTCTTT.

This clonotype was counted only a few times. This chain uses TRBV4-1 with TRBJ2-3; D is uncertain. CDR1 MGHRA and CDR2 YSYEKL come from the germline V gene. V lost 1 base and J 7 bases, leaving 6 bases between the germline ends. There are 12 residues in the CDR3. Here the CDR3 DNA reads TGCGCCAGCAGCCAAGTTCGTAATACGCAGTATTTT. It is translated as CASSQVRNTQYF.

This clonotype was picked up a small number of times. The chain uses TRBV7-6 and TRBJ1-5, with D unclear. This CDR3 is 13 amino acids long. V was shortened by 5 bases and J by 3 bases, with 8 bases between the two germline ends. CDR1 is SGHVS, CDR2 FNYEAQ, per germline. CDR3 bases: TGTGCCAGCAGCCCGGCCACCAATCAGCCCCAGCATTTT. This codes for CASSPATNQPQHF.

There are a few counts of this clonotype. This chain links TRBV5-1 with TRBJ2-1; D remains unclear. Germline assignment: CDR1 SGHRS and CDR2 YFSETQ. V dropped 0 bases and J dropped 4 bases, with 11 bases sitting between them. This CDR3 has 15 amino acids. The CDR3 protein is CASSLEGRPYNEQFF. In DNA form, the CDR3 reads TGCGCCAGCAGCTTGGAGGGCAGACCTTACAATGAGCAGTTCTTC. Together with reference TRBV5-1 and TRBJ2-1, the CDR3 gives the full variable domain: KAGVTQTPRYLIKTRGQQVTLSCSPISGHRSVSWYQQTPGQGLQFLFEYFSETQRNKGNFPGRFSGRQFSNSRSEMNVSTLELGDSALYLCASSLEGRPYNEQFFGPGTRLTVL.

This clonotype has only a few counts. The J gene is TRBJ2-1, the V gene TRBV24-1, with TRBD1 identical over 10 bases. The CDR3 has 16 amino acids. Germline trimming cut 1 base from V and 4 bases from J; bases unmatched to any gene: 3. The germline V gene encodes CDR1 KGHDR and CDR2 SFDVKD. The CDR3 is CATSDLRTGGYNEQFF. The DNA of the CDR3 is TGTGCCACCAGTGATTTAAGGACAGGGGGGTACAATGAGCAGTTCTTC.

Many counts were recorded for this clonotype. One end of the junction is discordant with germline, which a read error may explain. CDR3 amino acids: CASSLVGGRTEAFF. The CDR3 DNA reads TGCGCCAGCAGCTTGGTGGGCGGCCGGACTGAAGCTTTCTTT. The chain links TRBV27 to TRBJ1-1; the D is unclear. Germline V gene sequence: CDR1 MNHEY, CDR2 SMNVEV (reference sequence). The length of the CDR3 is 14 residues.

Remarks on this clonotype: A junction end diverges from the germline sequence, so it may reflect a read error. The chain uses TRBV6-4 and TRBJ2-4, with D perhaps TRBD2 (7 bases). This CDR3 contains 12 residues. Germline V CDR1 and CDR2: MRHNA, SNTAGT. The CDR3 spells CASCDFAGAQYF. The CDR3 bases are TGTGCCAGCTGTGACTTTGCGGGGGCTCAGTACTTC.

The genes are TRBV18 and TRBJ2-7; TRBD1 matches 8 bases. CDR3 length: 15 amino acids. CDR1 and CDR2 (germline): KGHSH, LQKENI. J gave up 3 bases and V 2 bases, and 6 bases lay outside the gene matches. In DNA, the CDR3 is TGTGCCAGCTCACCAGCGAGGACAGGGTTCTACGAGCAGTACTTC. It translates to CASSPARTGFYEQYF.

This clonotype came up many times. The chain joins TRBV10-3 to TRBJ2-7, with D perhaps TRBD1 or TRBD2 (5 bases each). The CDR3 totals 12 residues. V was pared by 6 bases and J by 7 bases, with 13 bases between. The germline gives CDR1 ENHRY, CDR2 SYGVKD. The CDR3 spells CAIRTSGREQYF. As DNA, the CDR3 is TGTGCCATCAGGACCTCGGGGCGAGAGCAGTACTTC.

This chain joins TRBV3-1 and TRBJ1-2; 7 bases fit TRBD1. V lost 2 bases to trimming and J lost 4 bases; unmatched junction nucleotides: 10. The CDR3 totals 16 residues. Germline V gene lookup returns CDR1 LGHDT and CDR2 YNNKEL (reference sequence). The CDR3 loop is CASSQTFRGFGYGYTF. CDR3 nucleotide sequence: TGTGCCAGCAGCCAAACATTCAGGGGGTTCGGCTATGGCTACACCTTC.

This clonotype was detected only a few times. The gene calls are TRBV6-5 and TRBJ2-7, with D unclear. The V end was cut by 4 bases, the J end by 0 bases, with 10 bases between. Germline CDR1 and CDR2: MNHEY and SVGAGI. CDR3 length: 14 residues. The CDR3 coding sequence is TGTGCCAGCAGTTCGGAGAGGAACTCCTACGAGCAGTACTTC. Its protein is CASSSERNSYEQYF.

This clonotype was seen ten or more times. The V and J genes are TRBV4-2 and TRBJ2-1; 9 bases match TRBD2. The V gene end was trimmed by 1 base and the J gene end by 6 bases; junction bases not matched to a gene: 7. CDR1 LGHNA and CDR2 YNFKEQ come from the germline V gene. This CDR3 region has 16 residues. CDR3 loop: CASSQGSLAGTNEQFF. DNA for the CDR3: TGTGCCAGCAGCCAAGGGTCCCTAGCGGGAACCAATGAGCAGTTCTTC.

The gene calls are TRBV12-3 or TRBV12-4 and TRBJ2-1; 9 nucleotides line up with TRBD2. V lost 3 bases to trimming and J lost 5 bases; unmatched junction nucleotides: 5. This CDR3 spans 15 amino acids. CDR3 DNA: TGTGCCAGCAGTTTGACGCGGGGGGGGAACAATGAGCAGTTCTTC. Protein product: CASSLTRGGNNEQFF.

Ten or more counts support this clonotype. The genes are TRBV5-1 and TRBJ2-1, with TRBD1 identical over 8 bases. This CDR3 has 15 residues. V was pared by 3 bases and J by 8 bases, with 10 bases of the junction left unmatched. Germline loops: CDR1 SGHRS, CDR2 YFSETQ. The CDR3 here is CASSSEDRVRYEQFF. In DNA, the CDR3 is TGCGCCAGCAGCTCTGAGGACAGGGTTAGGTATGAGCAGTTCTTC.

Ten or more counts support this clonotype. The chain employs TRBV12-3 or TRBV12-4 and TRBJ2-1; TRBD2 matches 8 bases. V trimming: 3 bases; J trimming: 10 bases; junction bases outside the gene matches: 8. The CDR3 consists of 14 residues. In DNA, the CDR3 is TGTGCCAGCAGTTTTGGTTGGGCGGGAGGAGAGCAGTTCTTC. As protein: CASSFGWAGGEQFF.

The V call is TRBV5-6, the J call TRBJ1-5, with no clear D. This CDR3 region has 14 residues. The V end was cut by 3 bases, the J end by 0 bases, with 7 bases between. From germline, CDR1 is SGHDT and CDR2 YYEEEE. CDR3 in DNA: TGTGCCAGCAGCTCCTATTATAGCAATCAGCCCCAGCATTTT. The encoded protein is CASSSYYSNQPQHF. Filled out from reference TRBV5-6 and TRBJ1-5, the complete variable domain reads DAGVTQSPTHLIKTRGQQVTLRCSPKSGHDTVSWYQQALGQGPQFIFQYYEEEERQRGNFPDRFSGHQFPNYSSELNVNALLLGDSALYLCASSSYYSNQPQHFGDGTRLSIL.

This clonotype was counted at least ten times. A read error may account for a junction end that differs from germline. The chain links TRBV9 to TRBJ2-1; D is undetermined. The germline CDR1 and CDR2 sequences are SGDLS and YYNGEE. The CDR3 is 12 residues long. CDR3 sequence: CASSVGSNEQFF. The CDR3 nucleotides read TGCGCCAGCAGCGTGGGAAGCAATGAGCAGTTCTTC.

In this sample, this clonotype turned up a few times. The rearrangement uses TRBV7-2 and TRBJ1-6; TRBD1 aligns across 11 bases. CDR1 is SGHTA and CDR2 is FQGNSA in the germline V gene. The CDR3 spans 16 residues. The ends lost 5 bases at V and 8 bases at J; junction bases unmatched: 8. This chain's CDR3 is CASSPSGTGGYSPLHF. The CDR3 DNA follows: TGTGCCAGCAGCCCGTCCGGGACAGGGGGTTATTCACCCCTCCACTTT.

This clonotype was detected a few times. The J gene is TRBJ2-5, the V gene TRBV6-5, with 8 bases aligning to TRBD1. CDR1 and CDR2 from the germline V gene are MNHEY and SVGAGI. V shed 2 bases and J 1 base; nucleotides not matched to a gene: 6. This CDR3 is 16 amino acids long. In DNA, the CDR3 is TGTGCCAGCAGTTACGCCCCTGGACAGGGCCAAGAGACCCAGTACTTC. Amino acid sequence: CASSYAPGQGQETQYF.

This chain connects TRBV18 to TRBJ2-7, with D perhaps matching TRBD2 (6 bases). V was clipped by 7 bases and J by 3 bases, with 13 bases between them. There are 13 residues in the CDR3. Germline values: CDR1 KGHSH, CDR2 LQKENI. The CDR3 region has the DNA TGTGCCAGCTTCCTAGACGGGGGCTACGAGCAGTACTTC. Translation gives CASFLDGGYEQYF.

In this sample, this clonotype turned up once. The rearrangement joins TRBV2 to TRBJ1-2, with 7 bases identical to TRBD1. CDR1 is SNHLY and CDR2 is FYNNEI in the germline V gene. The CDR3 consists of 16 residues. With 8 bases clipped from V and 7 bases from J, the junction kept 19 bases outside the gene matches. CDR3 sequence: CASVYEGAVLGSGYTF. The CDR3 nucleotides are TGTGCCAGCGTATATGAGGGGGCGGTTCTAGGTAGTGGCTACACCTTC. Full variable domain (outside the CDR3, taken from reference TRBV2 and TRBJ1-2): EPEVTQTPSHQVTQMGQEVILRCVPISNHLYFYWYRQILGQKVEFLVSFYNNEISEKSEIFDDQFSVERPDGSNFTLKIRSTKLEDSAMYFCASVYEGAVLGSGYTFGSGTRLTVV.

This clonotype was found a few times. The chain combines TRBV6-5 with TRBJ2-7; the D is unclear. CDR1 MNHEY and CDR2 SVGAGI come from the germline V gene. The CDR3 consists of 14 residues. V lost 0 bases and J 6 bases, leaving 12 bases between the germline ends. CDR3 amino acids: CASSYSDPGSEQYF. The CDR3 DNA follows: TGTGCCAGCAGTTACTCGGACCCTGGGTCCGAGCAGTACTTC.

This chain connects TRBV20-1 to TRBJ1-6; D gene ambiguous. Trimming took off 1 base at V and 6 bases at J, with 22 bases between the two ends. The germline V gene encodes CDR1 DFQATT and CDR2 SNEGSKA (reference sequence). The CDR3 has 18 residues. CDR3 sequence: CSARVFGRTPFGNSPLHF. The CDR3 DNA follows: TGCAGTGCTAGAGTCTTTGGACGGACCCCTTTCGGTAATTCACCCCTCCACTTT.

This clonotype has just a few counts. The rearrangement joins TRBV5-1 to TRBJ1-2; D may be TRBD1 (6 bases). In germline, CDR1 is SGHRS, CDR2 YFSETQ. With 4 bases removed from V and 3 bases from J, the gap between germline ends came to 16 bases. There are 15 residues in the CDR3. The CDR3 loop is CASSLGGFIDYGYTF. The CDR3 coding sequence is TGCGCCAGCAGCCTTGGGGGCTTTATCGACTATGGCTACACCTTC.